The source of this T cell receptor beta chain is a study of T cells in Graves' hyperthyroidism and ophthalmopathy. Findings of the study overall: Among thyroid clonotypes expanded above 0.001, most also appeared in blood.

The diagnostic basis comprised clinical symptoms, serum thyroxine and TRAb, thyroid ultrasound and orbital computed tomography. What was amplified from RNA transcripts were TCR beta CDR3 regions. First-round RT-PCR targeting the TCR CDR3 was performed with the HTBI primer set. TCRdb reprocessed the multiplex PCR reads with MiXCR, giving one entry per CDR3 protein. The sample yields tens of thousands of distinct CDR3 sequences, around 40% seen once. V lost 3 bases, J lost 3 bases, and 15 bases lay in between. This CDR3 region has 15 residues. This clonotype was seen many times. The target antigen is unknown.

This TCR derives from a woman aged 25 to 39 with Graves' hyperthyroidism. The chain employs TRBV12-3 or TRBV12-4 and TRBJ2-7; TRBD2 is a possible D gene (6 bases). Sequencing used blood. The CDR3 sequence: CASSFVGSGSYEQYF. In DNA, the CDR3 is TGTGCCAGCAGTTTCGTTGGTAGCGGTAGCTACGAGCAGTACTTC.